Reported below is one T cell receptor (beta chain). The data were taken from a study of PD-L1 blockade in urothelial cancer. The protocol was immunoSEQ multiplex PCR, while the TCRdb copy is restricted to in-frame clones and leaves out a portion. The data hold 85,000 to 90,000 clones, with about 89% observed a single time. The ends were cut back, 2 bases at V and 6 bases at J, with 11 bases in the middle. Germline lookup yields CDR1 LGHNA and CDR2 YNFKEQ. This CDR3 region has 13 residues. Time point of the sample: pretreatment peripheral blood. The receptor comes from a woman of 80 years or more with urothelial cancer. The source was PBMCs, collected around atezolizumab (anti-PD-L1) treatment. The chain couples TRBV4-2 to TRBJ2-7; the D is unclear. CDR3 protein: CASSQSRSSEQYF. For the CDR3, the DNA is TGTGCCAGCAGCCAAAGCCGATCGAGCGAGCAGTACTTC.